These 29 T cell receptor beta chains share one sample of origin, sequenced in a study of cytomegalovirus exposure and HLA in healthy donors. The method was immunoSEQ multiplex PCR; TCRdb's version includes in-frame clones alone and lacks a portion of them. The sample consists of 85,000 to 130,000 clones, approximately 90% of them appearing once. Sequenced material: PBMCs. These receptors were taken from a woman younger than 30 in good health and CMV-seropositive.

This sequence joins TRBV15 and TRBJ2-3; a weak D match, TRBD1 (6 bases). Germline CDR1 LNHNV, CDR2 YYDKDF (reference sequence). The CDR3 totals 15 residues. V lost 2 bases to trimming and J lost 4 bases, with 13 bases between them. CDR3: CATSRITRGSDTQYF. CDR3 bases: TGTGCCACCAGCAGAATCACCAGGGGTTCAGATACGCAGTATTTT. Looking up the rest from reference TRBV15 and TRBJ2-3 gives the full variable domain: DAMVIQNPRYQVTQFGKPVTLSCSQTLNHNVMYWYQQKSSQAPKLLFHYYDKDFNNEADTPDNFQSRRPNTSFCFLDIRSPGLGDTAMYLCATSRITRGSDTQYFGPGTRLTVL.

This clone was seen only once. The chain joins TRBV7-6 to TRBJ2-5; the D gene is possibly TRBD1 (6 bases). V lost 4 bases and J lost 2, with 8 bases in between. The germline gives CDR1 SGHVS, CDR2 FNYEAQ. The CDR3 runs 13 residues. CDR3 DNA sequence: TGTGCCAGCAGCTCCGGGACACAAGAGACCCAGTACTTC. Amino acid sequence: CASSSGTQETQYF.

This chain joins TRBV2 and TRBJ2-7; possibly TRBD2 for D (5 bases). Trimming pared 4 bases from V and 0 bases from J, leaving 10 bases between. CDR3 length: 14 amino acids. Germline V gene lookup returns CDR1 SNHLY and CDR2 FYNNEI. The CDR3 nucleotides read TGTGCCAGCAGTGTAGACCGGGACTCCTACGAGCAGTACTTC. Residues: CASSVDRDSYEQYF.

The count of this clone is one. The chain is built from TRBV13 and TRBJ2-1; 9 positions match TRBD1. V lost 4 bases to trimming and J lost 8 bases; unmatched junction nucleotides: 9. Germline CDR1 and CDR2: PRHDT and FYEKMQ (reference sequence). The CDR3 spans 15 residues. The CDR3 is CASSSPGQGRDEQFF. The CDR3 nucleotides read TGTGCCAGCAGCTCACCGGGACAGGGCCGCGATGAGCAGTTCTTC.

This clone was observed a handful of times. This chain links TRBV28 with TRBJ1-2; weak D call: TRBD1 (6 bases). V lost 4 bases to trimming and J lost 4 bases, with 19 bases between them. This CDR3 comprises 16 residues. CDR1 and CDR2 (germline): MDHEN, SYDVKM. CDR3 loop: CASSSPTGTTFYGYTF. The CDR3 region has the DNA TGTGCCAGCAGTTCCCCGACAGGAACCACTTTCTATGGCTACACCTTC.

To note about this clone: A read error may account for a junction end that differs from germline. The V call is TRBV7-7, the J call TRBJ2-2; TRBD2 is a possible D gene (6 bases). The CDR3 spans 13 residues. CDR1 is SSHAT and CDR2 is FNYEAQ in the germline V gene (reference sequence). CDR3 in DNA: TGTGCTAGCAGGGACTCGAACACCGGGGAGCTGTTTTTT. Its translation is CASRDSNTGELFF.

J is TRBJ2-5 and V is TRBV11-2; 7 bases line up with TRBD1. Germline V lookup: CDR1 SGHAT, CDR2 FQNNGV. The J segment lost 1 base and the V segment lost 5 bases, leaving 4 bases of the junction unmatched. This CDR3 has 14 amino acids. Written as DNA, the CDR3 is TGTGCCAGCAGCCCTACAGGGGCCCAAGAGACCCAGTACTTC. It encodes CASSPTGAQETQYF. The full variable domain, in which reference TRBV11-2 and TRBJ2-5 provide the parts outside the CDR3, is EAGVAQSPRYKIIEKRQSVAFWCNPISGHATLYWYQQILGQGPKLLIQFQNNGVVDDSQLPKDRFSAERLKGVDSTLKIQPAKLEDSAVYLCASSPTGAQETQYFGPGTRLLVL.

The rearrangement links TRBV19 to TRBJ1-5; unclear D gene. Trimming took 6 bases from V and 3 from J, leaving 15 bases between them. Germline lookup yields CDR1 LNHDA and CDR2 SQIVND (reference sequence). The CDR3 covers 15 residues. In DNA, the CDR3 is TGTGCCAGTAGCCGAGACCGGGATCCCAATCAGCCCCAGCATTTT. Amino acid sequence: CASSRDRDPNQPQHF.

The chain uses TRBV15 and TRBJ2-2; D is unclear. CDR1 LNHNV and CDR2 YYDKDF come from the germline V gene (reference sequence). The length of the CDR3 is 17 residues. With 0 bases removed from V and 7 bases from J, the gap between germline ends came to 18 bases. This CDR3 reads CATSRDLFNAARGELFF. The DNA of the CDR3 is TGTGCCACCAGCAGAGATCTGTTTAACGCGGCGCGCGGGGAGCTGTTTTTT.

Written as DNA, the CDR3 is TGTGCCAGCTACGGCGGGGGGAACACCGGGGAGCTGTTTTTT. Translation: CASYGGGNTGELFF. This chain connects TRBV18 to TRBJ2-2; 7 nucleotides align to TRBD2. Germline assignment: CDR1 KGHSH and CDR2 LQKENI. The J segment lost 1 base and the V segment lost 7 bases, leaving 3 bases of the junction unmatched. The CDR3 is 14 residues long. The complete variable domain, with remaining parts taken from reference TRBV18 and TRBJ2-2, reads NAGVMQNPRHLVRRRGQEARLRCSPMKGHSHVYWYRQLPEEGLKFMVYLQKENIIDESGMPKERFSAEFPKEGPSILRIQQVVRGDSAAYFCASYGGGNTGELFFGEGSRLTVL.

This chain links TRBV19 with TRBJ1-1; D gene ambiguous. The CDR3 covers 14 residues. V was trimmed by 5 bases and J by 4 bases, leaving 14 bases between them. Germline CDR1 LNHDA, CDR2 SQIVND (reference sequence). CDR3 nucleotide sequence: TGTGCCAGTAGTCGAGAGACCCCGGGCACTGAAGCTTTCTTT. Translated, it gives CASSRETPGTEAFF.

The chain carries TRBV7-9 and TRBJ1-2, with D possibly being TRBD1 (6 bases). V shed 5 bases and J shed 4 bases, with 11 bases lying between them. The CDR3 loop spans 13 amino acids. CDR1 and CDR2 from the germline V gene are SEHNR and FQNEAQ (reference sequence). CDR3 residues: CASSPGHPYGYTF. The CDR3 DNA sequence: TGTGCCAGCAGCCCGGGACACCCCTATGGCTACACCTTC.

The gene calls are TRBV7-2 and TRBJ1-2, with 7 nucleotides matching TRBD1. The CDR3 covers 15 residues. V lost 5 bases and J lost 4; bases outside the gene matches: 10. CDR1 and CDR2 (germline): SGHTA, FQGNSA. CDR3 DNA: TGTGCCAGCAGCCCTTCTTCCGACAGGGTCTATGGCTACACCTTC. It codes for CASSPSSDRVYGYTF.

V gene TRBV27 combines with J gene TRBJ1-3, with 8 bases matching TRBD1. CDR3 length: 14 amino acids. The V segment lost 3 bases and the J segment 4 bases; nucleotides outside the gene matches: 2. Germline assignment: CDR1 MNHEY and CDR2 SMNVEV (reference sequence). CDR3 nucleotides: TGTGCCAGCAGTTTGAGGACAGGGGGAAACACCATATATTTT. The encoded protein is CASSLRTGGNTIYF.

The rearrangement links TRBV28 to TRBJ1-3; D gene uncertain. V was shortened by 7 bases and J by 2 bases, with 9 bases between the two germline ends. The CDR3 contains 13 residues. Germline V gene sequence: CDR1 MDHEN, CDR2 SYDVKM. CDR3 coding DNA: TGTGCCAGCAACAGTCTGGCTGGAAACACCATATATTTT. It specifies CASNSLAGNTIYF.

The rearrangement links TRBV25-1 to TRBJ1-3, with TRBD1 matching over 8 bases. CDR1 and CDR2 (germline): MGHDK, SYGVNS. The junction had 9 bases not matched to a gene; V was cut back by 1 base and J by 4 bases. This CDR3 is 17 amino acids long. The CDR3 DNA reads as TGTGCCAGCAGTGAATCGGGTCGGACAGGGCCAGGAAACACCATATATTTT. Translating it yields CASSESGRTGPGNTIYF. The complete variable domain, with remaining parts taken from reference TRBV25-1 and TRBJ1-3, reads EADIYQTPRYLVIGTGKKITLECSQTMGHDKMYWYQQDPGMELHLIHYSYGVNSTEKGDLSSESTVSRIRTEHFPLTLESARPSHTSQYLCASSESGRTGPGNTIYFGEGSWLTVV.

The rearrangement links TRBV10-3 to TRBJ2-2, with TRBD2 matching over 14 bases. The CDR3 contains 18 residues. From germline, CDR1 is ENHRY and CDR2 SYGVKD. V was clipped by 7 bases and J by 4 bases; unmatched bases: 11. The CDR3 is CAITRTSGGLSGTGELFF. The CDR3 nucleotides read TGTGCCATCACCCGGACTAGCGGGGGGCTATCGGGCACCGGGGAGCTGTTTTTT.

The chain's CDR3 is CASTRRSGQPQHF. CDR3 bases: TGTGCCAGCACTCGACGTTCCGGGCAGCCCCAGCATTTT. This chain connects TRBV6-4 to TRBJ1-5; D is ambiguous. Deletions cut 7 bases from V and 7 bases from J, with 14 bases between. Germline CDR1 reads MRHNA; CDR2 reads SNTAGT. The CDR3 totals 13 residues.

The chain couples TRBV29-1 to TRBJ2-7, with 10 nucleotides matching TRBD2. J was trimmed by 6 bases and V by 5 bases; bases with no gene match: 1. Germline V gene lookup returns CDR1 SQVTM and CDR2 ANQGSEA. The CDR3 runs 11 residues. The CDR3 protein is CSVLAGVEQYF. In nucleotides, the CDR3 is TGCAGCGTTCTAGCGGGGGTCGAGCAGTACTTC.

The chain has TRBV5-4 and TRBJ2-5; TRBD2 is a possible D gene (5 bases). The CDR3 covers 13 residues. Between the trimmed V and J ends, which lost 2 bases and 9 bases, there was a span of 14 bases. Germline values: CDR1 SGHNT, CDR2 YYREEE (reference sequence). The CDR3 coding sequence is TGTGCCAGCAGCTTATGGCCCCCGAGGGCCCAGTACTTC. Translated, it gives CASSLWPPRAQYF.

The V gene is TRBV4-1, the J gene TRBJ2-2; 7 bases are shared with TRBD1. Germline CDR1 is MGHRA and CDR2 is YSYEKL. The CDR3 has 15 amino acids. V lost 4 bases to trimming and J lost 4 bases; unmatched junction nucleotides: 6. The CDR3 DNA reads TGCGCCAGCAGCCTCGGGACAGCCAGCACCGGGGAGCTGTTTTTT. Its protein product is CASSLGTASTGELFF.

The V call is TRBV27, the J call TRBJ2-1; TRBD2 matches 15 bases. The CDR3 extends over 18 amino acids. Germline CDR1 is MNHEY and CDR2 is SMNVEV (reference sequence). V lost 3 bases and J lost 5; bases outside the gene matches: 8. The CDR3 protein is CASSFTGLAGGPDNEQFF. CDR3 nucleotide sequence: TGTGCCAGCAGTTTCACCGGACTAGCGGGGGGGCCTGACAATGAGCAGTTCTTC.

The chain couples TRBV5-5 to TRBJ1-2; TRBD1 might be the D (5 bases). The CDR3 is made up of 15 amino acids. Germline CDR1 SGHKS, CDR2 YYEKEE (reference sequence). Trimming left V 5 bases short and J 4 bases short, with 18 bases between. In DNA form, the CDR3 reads TGTGCCAGCAGTCAACCGGGGCCGGGGGGCTATGGCTACACCTTC. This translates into CASSQPGPGGYGYTF.

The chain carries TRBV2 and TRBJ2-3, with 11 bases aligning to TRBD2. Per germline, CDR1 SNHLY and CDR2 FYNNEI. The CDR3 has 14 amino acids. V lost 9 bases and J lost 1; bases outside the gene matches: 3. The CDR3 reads CASKLAGGTDTQYF. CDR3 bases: TGTGCCAGTAAACTAGCGGGGGGCACAGATACGCAGTATTTT.

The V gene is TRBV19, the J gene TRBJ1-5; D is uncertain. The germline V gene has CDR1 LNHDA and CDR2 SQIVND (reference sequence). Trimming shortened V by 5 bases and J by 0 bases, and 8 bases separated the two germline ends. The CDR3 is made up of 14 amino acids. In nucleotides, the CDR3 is TGTGCCAGTAGTCGGAGCAGTAGCAATCAGCCCCAGCATTTT. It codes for CASSRSSSNQPQHF.

CDR3 protein: CASSVGQGANEQFF. The CDR3, as DNA: TGTGCCAGCAGCGTGGGACAGGGGGCAAATGAGCAGTTCTTC. The chain is built from TRBV9 and TRBJ2-1, with TRBD1 matching over 12 bases. The CDR3 runs 14 residues. Unmatched junction bases numbered 1, after V lost 2 bases and J lost 7 bases. Germline V gene lookup returns CDR1 SGDLS and CDR2 YYNGEE.

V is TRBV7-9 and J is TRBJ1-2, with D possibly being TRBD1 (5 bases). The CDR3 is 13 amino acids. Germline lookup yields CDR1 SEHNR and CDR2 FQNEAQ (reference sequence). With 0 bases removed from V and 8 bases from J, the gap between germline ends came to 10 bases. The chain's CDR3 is CASSLAGPGGYTF. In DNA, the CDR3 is TGTGCCAGCAGCTTAGCGGGGCCCGGCGGCTACACCTTC.

CDR3 loop: CASSPSAGGLSYEQYF. CDR3 bases: TGTGCCAGCAGCCCCTCCGCCGGGGGGTTGTCCTACGAGCAGTACTTC. The chain links TRBV27 to TRBJ2-7, with 7 bases identical to TRBD2. Germline loops: CDR1 MNHEY, CDR2 SMNVEV (reference sequence). The CDR3 is 16 residues long. The trim removed 6 bases at V and 1 base at J, leaving 12 bases unmatched.

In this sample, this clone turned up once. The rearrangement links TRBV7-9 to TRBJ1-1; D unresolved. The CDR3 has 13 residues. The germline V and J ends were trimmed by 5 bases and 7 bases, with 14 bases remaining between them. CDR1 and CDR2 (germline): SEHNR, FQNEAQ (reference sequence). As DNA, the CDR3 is TGTGCCAGCAGCCCTCCAGCCGGGTTTGAAGCTTTCTTT. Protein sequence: CASSPPAGFEAFF.